This is a list of T cell receptor beta chains from one sample in a study of shared clonotypes between healthy human individuals. Method: immunoSEQ multiplex PCR; TCRdb's copy keeps in-frame clones and lacks some. Here the sample spans some 630,000 clones, around 96% being singletons. Material for sequencing was naive CD8+ T cells sorted from blood. The source of these receptors is a woman in her twenties or thirties in good health. The CDR3 runs from the conserved cysteine through the conserved F or W. The order of the fields is clone size, J gene, V gene, D gene, CDR3 protein, CDR3 DNA. A D gene is named only where the DNA matches it firmly. Part of the rows lack a size; the others show once, few, many or a class for expanded clones.

clone size: -; J gene: TRBJ2-7; V gene: TRBV7-9; D gene: -; CDR3 protein: CASSLALSWEQYF; CDR3 DNA: TGTGCCAGCAGCTTAGCCCTGTCGTGGGAGCAGTACTTC
clone size: -; J gene: TRBJ2-4; V gene: TRBV29-1; D gene: -; CDR3 protein: CSVQPDRLLAKNIQYF; CDR3 DNA: TGCAGCGTTCAACCAGACAGATTACTAGCCAAAAACATTCAGTACTTC
clone size: -; J gene: TRBJ2-2; V gene: TRBV5-1; D gene: TRBD2; CDR3 protein: CASSRTSGSAGELFF; CDR3 DNA: TGCGCCAGCAGCCGGACTAGCGGGAGCGCCGGGGAGCTGTTTTTT
clone size: -; J gene: TRBJ1-2; V gene: TRBV5-1; D gene: -; CDR3 protein: CASSALNGTDGYTF; CDR3 DNA: TGCGCCAGCAGCGCCTTAAATGGGACGGATGGCTACACCTTC
clone size: -; J gene: TRBJ2-7; V gene: TRBV2; D gene: -; CDR3 protein: CASTSMGDGDFDPYEQYF; CDR3 DNA: TGTGCCAGCACCTCGATGGGGGACGGCGACTTCGATCCCTACGAGCAGTACTTC
clone size: -; J gene: TRBJ2-6; V gene: TRBV7-7; D gene: -; CDR3 protein: CASSPGHSGANVLTF; CDR3 DNA: TGTGCCAGCAGCCCTGGCCACTCTGGGGCCAACGTCCTGACTTTC
clone size: -; J gene: TRBJ2-7; V gene: TRBV11-1; D gene: -; CDR3 protein: CASSLGLGAYEQYF; CDR3 DNA: TGTGCCAGCAGCTTAGGGCTAGGAGCCTACGAGCAGTACTTC
clone size: -; J gene: TRBJ2-3; V gene: TRBV28; D gene: -; CDR3 protein: CASRPRGGYTDTQYF; CDR3 DNA: TGTGCCAGCAGGCCACGGGGCGGTTACACAGATACGCAGTATTTT
clone size: -; J gene: TRBJ2-7; V gene: TRBV28; D gene: -; CDR3 protein: CASSLGTRGYEQYF; CDR3 DNA: TGTGCCAGCAGCCTCGGTACCAGGGGCTACGAGCAGTACTTC
clone size: -; J gene: TRBJ2-1; V gene: TRBV27; D gene: -; CDR3 protein: CASSYSGNNEQFF; CDR3 DNA: TGTGCCAGCAGTTACTCGGGTAACAATGAGCAGTTCTTC
clone size: -; J gene: TRBJ2-1; V gene: TRBV5-5; D gene: TRBD2; CDR3 protein: CASTSGSSYNEQFF; CDR3 DNA: TGTGCCAGCACTAGCGGGAGCTCCTACAATGAGCAGTTCTTC
clone size: -; J gene: TRBJ2-7; V gene: TRBV5-4; D gene: TRBD1; CDR3 protein: CASSREGAEQYF; CDR3 DNA: TGTGCCAGCAGCCGCGAGGGGGCCGAGCAGTACTTC
clone size: -; J gene: TRBJ2-3; V gene: TRBV7-9; D gene: -; CDR3 protein: CASSLGWGFADTQYF; CDR3 DNA: TGTGCCAGCAGCTTAGGATGGGGGTTTGCAGATACGCAGTATTTT
clone size: once; J gene: TRBJ1-2; V gene: TRBV5-1; D gene: -; CDR3 protein: CAGSLMQGFYGYTF; CDR3 DNA: TGCGCCGGCAGCTTGATGCAAGGATTCTATGGCTACACCTTC
clone size: -; J gene: TRBJ2-4; V gene: TRBV28; D gene: -; CDR3 protein: CASRTDPTGAKNIQYF; CDR3 DNA: TGTGCCAGCAGAACTGACCCTACGGGAGCCAAAAACATTCAGTACTTC
clone size: -; J gene: TRBJ2-3; V gene: TRBV19; D gene: TRBD2; CDR3 protein: CASSIARGRLTDTQYF; CDR3 DNA: TGTGCCAGTAGTATAGCGCGCGGGAGACTCACAGATACGCAGTATTTT
clone size: -; J gene: TRBJ2-1; V gene: TRBV2; D gene: TRBD2; CDR3 protein: CASSGGRASYNEQFF; CDR3 DNA: TGTGCCAGCAGTGGTGGGAGGGCCTCCTACAATGAGCAGTTCTTC
clone size: -; J gene: TRBJ1-1; V gene: TRBV2; D gene: -; CDR3 protein: CASSEAWAGAPGAFF; CDR3 DNA: TGTGCCAGCAGTGAAGCGTGGGCAGGGGCCCCGGGGGCTTTCTTT
clone size: -; J gene: TRBJ1-5; V gene: TRBV4-1; D gene: -; CDR3 protein: CASSQALALRTSNQPQHF; CDR3 DNA: TGCGCCAGCAGCCAAGCTCTAGCCCTGCGGACGAGCAATCAGCCCCAGCATTTT
clone size: once; J gene: TRBJ1-1; V gene: TRBV11-2; D gene: -; CDR3 protein: CASSLWGGDTEAFF; CDR3 DNA: TGTGCCAGCAGCTTGTGGGGAGGGGACACTGAAGCTTTCTTT
clone size: -; J gene: TRBJ2-7; V gene: TRBV27; D gene: TRBD1; CDR3 protein: CASSFDRGREQYF; CDR3 DNA: TGTGCCAGCAGTTTTGACAGGGGGCGCGAGCAGTACTTC
clone size: -; J gene: TRBJ1-2; V gene: TRBV10-2; D gene: -; CDR3 protein: CASTNLNYGYTF; CDR3 DNA: TGCGCCAGCACTAACTTGAACTATGGCTACACCTTC
clone size: once; J gene: TRBJ2-5; V gene: TRBV5-6; D gene: -; CDR3 protein: CASSLGLAYQETQYF; CDR3 DNA: TGTGCCAGCAGCTTGGGCCTGGCCTACCAAGAGACCCAGTACTTC
clone size: -; J gene: TRBJ1-1; V gene: TRBV11-2; D gene: -; CDR3 protein: CASSGAGHSSVEAFF; CDR3 DNA: TGTGCCAGCAGCGGGGCGGGACATAGTTCCGTTGAAGCTTTCTTT
clone size: -; J gene: TRBJ1-5; V gene: TRBV5-1; D gene: -; CDR3 protein: CASSLSGNQPQHF; CDR3 DNA: TGCGCCAGCAGCTTGTCTGGCAATCAGCCCCAGCATTTT
clone size: -; J gene: TRBJ2-6; V gene: TRBV2; D gene: -; CDR3 protein: CASSGGAGANVLTF; CDR3 DNA: TGTGCCAGCAGTGGGGGGGCCGGGGCCAACGTCCTGACTTTC
clone size: -; J gene: TRBJ2-1; V gene: TRBV7-2; D gene: TRBD1; CDR3 protein: CASSQMSGGSYNEQFF; CDR3 DNA: TGTGCCAGCAGCCAAATGTCAGGGGGCTCCTACAATGAGCAGTTCTTC
clone size: -; J gene: TRBJ2-7; V gene: TRBV5-1; D gene: -; CDR3 protein: CASWTNSYEQYF; CDR3 DNA: TGCGCCAGCTGGACTAACTCCTACGAGCAGTACTTC
clone size: -; J gene: TRBJ2-1; V gene: TRBV7-8; D gene: TRBD1; CDR3 protein: CATGQGASYNEQFF; CDR3 DNA: TGTGCCACTGGTCAGGGGGCTTCCTACAATGAGCAGTTCTTC
clone size: -; J gene: TRBJ2-7; V gene: TRBV28; D gene: TRBD1; CDR3 protein: CASRETGGGYEQYF; CDR3 DNA: TGTGCCAGCAGGGAGACAGGGGGCGGGTACGAGCAGTACTTC
clone size: -; J gene: TRBJ2-6; V gene: TRBV30; D gene: TRBD1; CDR3 protein: CAWRDDRGRFSGANVLTF; CDR3 DNA: TGTGCCTGGAGGGACGACAGGGGGCGATTCTCCGGGGCCAACGTCCTGACTTTC
clone size: -; J gene: TRBJ2-3; V gene: TRBV9; D gene: TRBD2; CDR3 protein: CASSVEFSVGLAGTDTQYF; CDR3 DNA: TGTGCCAGCAGCGTAGAATTCAGTGTAGGTCTAGCGGGAACAGATACGCAGTATTTT
clone size: once; J gene: TRBJ2-2; V gene: TRBV28; D gene: TRBD1; CDR3 protein: CASRRQGAPTGELFF; CDR3 DNA: TGTGCCAGCAGGCGACAGGGGGCGCCCACCGGGGAGCTGTTTTTT
clone size: -; J gene: TRBJ2-7; V gene: TRBV27; D gene: TRBD1; CDR3 protein: CASSPGGLEYEQYF; CDR3 DNA: TGTGCCAGCAGCCCAGGGGGCCTAGAGTACGAGCAGTACTTC
clone size: -; J gene: TRBJ2-1; V gene: TRBV10-3; D gene: TRBD2; CDR3 protein: CAISESGLVNEQFF; CDR3 DNA: TGTGCCATCAGTGAGTCGGGACTAGTGAATGAGCAGTTCTTC
clone size: -; J gene: TRBJ2-5; V gene: TRBV28; D gene: -; CDR3 protein: CASSLALTGEETQYF; CDR3 DNA: TGTGCCAGCAGCCTGGCCCTGACAGGAGAAGAGACCCAGTACTTC
clone size: -; J gene: TRBJ2-3; V gene: TRBV9; D gene: TRBD2; CDR3 protein: CASSVAGGPDTQYF; CDR3 DNA: TGTGCCAGCAGCGTAGCGGGAGGGCCAGATACGCAGTATTTT
clone size: -; J gene: TRBJ2-2; V gene: TRBV19; D gene: -; CDR3 protein: CASSTWAANTGELFF; CDR3 DNA: TGTGCCAGTAGTACGTGGGCAGCGAACACCGGGGAGCTGTTTTTT
clone size: -; J gene: TRBJ2-3; V gene: TRBV5-1; D gene: TRBD2; CDR3 protein: CASSPGASGFTDTQYF; CDR3 DNA: TGCGCCAGCAGCCCCGGGGCTAGCGGATTCACAGATACGCAGTATTTT
clone size: -; J gene: TRBJ2-7; V gene: TRBV2; D gene: TRBD1; CDR3 protein: CASKVWDRGYEQYF; CDR3 DNA: TGTGCCAGCAAAGTTTGGGACAGGGGCTACGAGCAGTACTTC
clone size: once; J gene: TRBJ2-7; V gene: TRBV13; D gene: -; CDR3 protein: CASSPRYSYEQYF; CDR3 DNA: TGTGCCAGCAGCCCCCGCTATTCCTACGAGCAGTACTTC
clone size: -; J gene: TRBJ1-1; V gene: TRBV28; D gene: TRBD1; CDR3 protein: CASSPRTGLTEAFF; CDR3 DNA: TGTGCCAGCAGTCCACGGACAGGGTTAACTGAAGCTTTCTTT
clone size: -; J gene: TRBJ2-2; V gene: TRBV27; D gene: TRBD1; CDR3 protein: CASSPTAGTGITGELFF; CDR3 DNA: TGTGCCAGCAGTCCAACGGCCGGGACAGGGATCACCGGGGAGCTGTTTTTT
clone size: -; J gene: TRBJ2-4; V gene: TRBV9; D gene: -; CDR3 protein: CASSVEAREGDIQYF; CDR3 DNA: TGTGCCAGCAGCGTAGAAGCCAGGGAAGGGGACATTCAGTACTTC
clone size: -; J gene: TRBJ1-1; V gene: TRBV5-4; D gene: -; CDR3 protein: CASSSGRREAFF; CDR3 DNA: TGTGCCAGCAGCTCCGGACGACGAGAAGCTTTCTTT
clone size: -; J gene: TRBJ1-1; V gene: TRBV27; D gene: -; CDR3 protein: CASSLEWGGDAFF; CDR3 DNA: TGTGCCAGCAGTTTAGAATGGGGAGGGGACGCTTTCTTT
clone size: -; J gene: TRBJ1-2; V gene: TRBV28; D gene: -; CDR3 protein: CASSTMGGPVVGYTF; CDR3 DNA: TGTGCCAGCAGCACAATGGGGGGGCCAGTGGTCGGCTACACCTTC
clone size: -; J gene: TRBJ2-2; V gene: TRBV19; D gene: -; CDR3 protein: CASSPDSNTGELFF; CDR3 DNA: TGTGCCAGTAGTCCCGACAGTAACACCGGGGAGCTGTTTTTT
clone size: once; J gene: TRBJ2-5; V gene: TRBV6-5; D gene: -; CDR3 protein: CASSYYSGAKETQYF; CDR3 DNA: TGTGCCAGCAGTTACTACTCGGGAGCGAAGGAGACCCAGTACTTC
clone size: -; J gene: TRBJ2-7; V gene: TRBV18; D gene: -; CDR3 protein: CASSPLEARESYEQYF; CDR3 DNA: TGTGCCAGCTCACCCTTGGAGGCCCGGGAGTCCTACGAGCAGTACTTC